This T cell receptor (beta chain) was recovered during a study of graft-versus-host responses after intestinal transplantation. Across the study: Multivisceral, liver-intestinal, or isolated intestinal transplants were given to recipients. Points from the study as a whole: Present in recipient marrow, GvH clones included some that appeared first in ileum or blood.

The protocol was immunoSEQ multiplex PCR, while the TCRdb copy is restricted to in-frame clones and leaves out a portion. The sample shows 15,000 to 20,000 clones, roughly 40% of them seen only once. CDR3 length equals 13 residues. V was pared by 5 bases and J by 3 bases, with 10 bases between. Germline CDR1 reads LNHDA; CDR2 reads SQIVND (reference sequence). The clonotype was recovered from a human patient who was an organ donor for intestinal transplantation. This chain connects TRBV19 to TRBJ1-1; possible D gene TRBD1, 6 bases. The material was alloreactive CD4+ T cells from a mixed lymphocyte reaction culture, obtained before transplantation. Subset of the sample: CFSE-low proliferating T cells sorted from roughly six-day pre-transplant mixed lymphocyte reaction (GvH or HvG direction). In nucleotides, the CDR3 is TGTGCCAGTAGTCTCAGGGGAGACACTGAAGCTTTCTTT. This codes for CASSLRGDTEAFF.